This T cell receptor beta chain was sequenced in a study of control samples from healthy donors and cancer patients. V dropped 2 bases and J dropped 8; count of bases not matched to a gene: 7. Germline-derived CDR1 and CDR2 are MNHEY and SVGAGI. This CDR3 comprises 15 residues. The data were produced by immunoSEQ multiplex PCR, yet TCRdb's version contains in-frame clones alone and is incomplete. In the table there are 10,000 to 15,000 clones, approximately 90% of which are singletons. The chain combines TRBV6-5 with TRBJ2-4; 9 bases fit TRBD1. The TCR originated in a male donor with melanoma. Sequenced sample: formalin-fixed, paraffin-embedded tissue. The CDR3 sequence is CASSYARGDRDIQYF. The CDR3 DNA follows: TGTGCCAGCAGTTACGCCCGAGGGGACAGGGACATTCAGTACTTC.